These T cell receptor beta chains were read from a single sample in a study of early T cells in non-severe SARS-CoV-2 infection. TCRdb reanalysed the 5' RACE reads using MiXCR and keeps one entry per CDR3 protein. This sample has under 20,000 distinct CDR3 sequences, with more than 4% found just once. Sequencing used whole blood. The receptor set was obtained from an adult who was a healthcare worker with PCR-confirmed SARS-CoV-2 infection or an uninfected control (not recorded which). The CDR3 runs from the conserved cysteine through the conserved F or W. The D gene is left open where the match is weak. Clone sizes are given selectively: once, few, many, or a class where the clone is expanded.

j_call clone_size d_call cdr3_length v_call cdr3_aa cdr3_nt
TRBJ2-1 - - 16 TRBV11-2 CASSFVRDPSLDEQFF TGTGCCAGCAGCTTTGTTCGGGACCCTTCCCTGGATGAGCAGTTCTTC
TRBJ2-1 many - 16 TRBV12-5 CASGLVPQGLYNEQFF TGTGCTAGTGGTTTGGTACCCCAGGGGTTGTACAATGAGCAGTTCTTC
TRBJ1-5 - - 15 TRBV12-3/TRBV12-4 CASSLSAGAGQPQHF TGTGCCAGCAGTCTCTCAGCGGGGGCTGGTCAGCCCCAGCATTTT
TRBJ1-1 medium-sized - 14 TRBV7-9 CASSLLPVGTEAFF TGTGCCAGCAGCTTGCTACCGGTGGGCACTGAAGCTTTCTTT
TRBJ2-3 many TRBD2 15 TRBV6-5 CASSFGGGDRDTQYF TGTGCCAGCAGTTTCGGCGGGGGGGATAGAGATACGCAGTATTTT
TRBJ1-5 many - 12 TRBV20-1 CSAAQGEQPQHF TGCAGTGCCGCACAGGGAGAACAGCCCCAGCATTTT
TRBJ2-3 many - 16 TRBV7-8 CASSLGTQISTDTQYF TGTGCCAGCAGCTTAGGGACCCAAATATCCACAGATACGCAGTATTTT
TRBJ2-7 medium-sized - 15 TRBV3-2 CASSQDRDSSYEQYF TGTGCCAGCAGCCAAGATCGGGACAGCTCCTACGAGCAGTACTTC
TRBJ2-2 many - 13 TRBV29-1 CSVAVTGTGELFF TGCAGCGTTGCAGTTACAGGGACCGGGGAGCTGTTTTTT
TRBJ2-1 many TRBD1 15 TRBV20-1 CSASQGTAGHNEQFF TGCAGTGCTAGTCAAGGGACAGCTGGACACAATGAGCAGTTCTTC
TRBJ2-3 many - 14 TRBV19 CASSTIGRTDTQYF TGTGCCAGTAGTACCATCGGACGCACAGATACGCAGTATTTT
TRBJ2-1 few TRBD2 14 TRBV29-1 CSAYGGASSDEQFF TGCAGCGCCTACGGGGGGGCGAGTTCTGATGAGCAGTTCTTC
TRBJ1-1 many - 13 TRBV6-5 CASRRNKNTEAFF TGTGCCAGCAGAAGGAACAAGAACACTGAAGCTTTCTTT
TRBJ2-2 many TRBD1 15 TRBV10-3 CAIRGQGRDTGELFF TGTGCCATCAGGGGACAGGGTCGCGACACCGGGGAGCTGTTTTTT
TRBJ1-1 many TRBD1 14 TRBV6-5 CASSTGGLDTEAFF TGTGCCAGCAGCACAGGGGGCCTGGACACTGAAGCTTTCTTT
TRBJ2-5 - - 12 TRBV6-1 CASSQRGETQYF TGTGCCAGCAGCCAGAGGGGGGAGACCCAGTACTTC
TRBJ1-5 many - 15 TRBV2 CASTPGQKLPSAQHF TGTGCCAGCACCCCCGGACAGAAATTACCATCAGCCCAGCATTTT
TRBJ1-2 many - 13 TRBV12-3/TRBV12-4 CASRRQAVYGYTF TGTGCCAGCAGACGGCAGGCTGTCTATGGCTACACCTTC
TRBJ2-1 medium-sized - 14 TRBV7-9 CASSVTGASNEQFF TGTGCCAGCAGCGTAACCGGGGCTAGCAATGAGCAGTTCTTC
TRBJ1-2 many TRBD1 15 TRBV30 CAWSAGYDRDYGYTF TGTGCCTGGAGTGCAGGATACGACAGGGACTATGGCTACACCTTC
TRBJ2-5 many TRBD1 15 TRBV20-1 CSARRQGALQETQYF TGCAGTGCTAGACGACAGGGGGCCCTCCAAGAGACCCAGTACTTC
TRBJ1-6 many - 14 TRBV2 CASSMYPYNSPLHF TGTGCCAGCTCTATGTACCCCTATAATTCACCCCTCCACTTT
TRBJ2-7 few - 15 TRBV5-1 CASSLGGTGRGEQYF TGCGCCAGCAGCCTGGGGGGTACAGGGCGGGGCGAGCAGTACTTC
TRBJ2-3 many - 15 TRBV5-1 CASSLDTGSQDTQYF TGCGCCAGCAGCTTGGATACCGGCTCCCAAGATACGCAGTATTTT
TRBJ1-1 many - 14 TRBV6-1 CASKKGGVNTEAFF TGTGCCAGCAAAAAGGGGGGAGTTAACACTGAAGCTTTCTTT
TRBJ2-5 many - 13 TRBV5-1 CASSRTAKETQYF TGCGCCAGCAGCCGGACAGCAAAAGAGACCCAGTACTTC
TRBJ2-7 many - 15 TRBV27 CASSFLADLSYEQYF TGTGCCAGCAGTTTTTTGGCGGACCTCTCCTACGAGCAGTACTTC
TRBJ2-7 many TRBD1 17 TRBV6-6 CASSYPKTTGGLYEQYF TGTGCCAGCAGTTACCCTAAAACGACAGGGGGCCTCTACGAGCAGTACTTC
TRBJ1-2 many - 14 TRBV18 CASSPLDSRSGYTF TGTGCCAGCTCACCGCTCGATTCCAGGAGTGGCTACACCTTC
TRBJ1-3 many TRBD1 17 TRBV5-1 CASSLVPGGSSGNTIYF TGCGCCAGCAGCTTGGTTCCAGGGGGCTCCTCTGGAAACACCATATATTTT
TRBJ2-7 many - 17 TRBV20-1 CSARLREDGWGPYEQYF TGCAGTGCTAGACTCCGCGAGGACGGTTGGGGCCCCTACGAGCAGTACTTC
TRBJ2-7 - - 13 TRBV7-9 CASSFPGAYEQYF TGTGCCAGCAGCTTCCCCGGAGCCTACGAGCAGTACTTC
TRBJ2-3 few TRBD2 15 TRBV4-3 CASSLGTSETDTQYF TGCGCCAGCAGCCTTGGGACTAGCGAGACAGATACGCAGTATTTT
TRBJ1-2 many - 14 TRBV6-5 CASSYSRANYGYTF TGTGCCAGCAGTTACTCACGGGCTAACTATGGCTACACCTTC
TRBJ2-7 many TRBD1 15 TRBV5-1 CASSIRPGQGYEQYF TGCGCCAGCAGCATAAGACCGGGACAGGGATACGAGCAGTACTTC
TRBJ1-4 many - 15 TRBV7-9 CASSLDGPGGEKLFF TGTGCCAGCAGCTTAGATGGGCCAGGAGGTGAAAAACTGTTTTTT
TRBJ1-1 - TRBD1 13 TRBV20-1 CSARGQGDTEAFF TGCAGTGCTAGGGGACAGGGGGACACTGAAGCTTTCTTT
TRBJ1-6 medium-sized TRBD1 14 TRBV6-1 CATGGDRDNSPLHF TGTGCCACCGGGGGAGACAGGGATAATTCACCCCTCCACTTT
TRBJ2-7 few - 10 TRBV2 CASRGYEQYF TGTGCCAGCAGGGGCTACGAGCAGTACTTC
TRBJ2-3 many TRBD1 15 TRBV5-6 CASMFITGDTDTQYF TGTGCCAGCATGTTCATAACAGGGGATACAGATACGCAGTATTTT
TRBJ1-4 many - 15 TRBV9 CASSAGRTNNEKLFF TGTGCCAGCAGCGCGGGACGGACAAACAATGAAAAACTGTTTTTT
TRBJ2-7 many - 13 TRBV5-1 CASSLAGLYEQYF TGCGCCAGCAGCTTGGCCGGGCTCTACGAGCAGTACTTC
TRBJ1-1 many TRBD1 14 TRBV30 CAWTGDRLNTEAFF TGTGCCTGGACTGGGGACAGACTGAACACTGAAGCTTTCTTT